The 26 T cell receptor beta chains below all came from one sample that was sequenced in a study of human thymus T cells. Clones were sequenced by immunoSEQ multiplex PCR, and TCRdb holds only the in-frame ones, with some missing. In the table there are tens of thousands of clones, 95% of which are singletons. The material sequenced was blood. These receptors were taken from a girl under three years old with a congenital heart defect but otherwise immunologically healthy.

CDR3 region: CASSQGASIDYEQYF. CDR3 in DNA: TGTGCCAGCAGCCAAGGAGCTAGTATAGACTACGAGCAGTACTTC. The V gene is TRBV4-2, the J gene TRBJ2-7; no clear D. The CDR3 covers 15 residues. Trimming took 1 base from V and 3 from J, leaving 13 bases between them. Germline CDR1 and CDR2: LGHNA and YNFKEQ.

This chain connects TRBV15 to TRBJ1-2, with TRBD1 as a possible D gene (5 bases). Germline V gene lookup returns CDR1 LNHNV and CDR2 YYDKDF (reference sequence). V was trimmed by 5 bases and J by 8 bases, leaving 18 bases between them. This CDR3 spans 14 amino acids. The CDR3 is CATSPLPGGKGYTF. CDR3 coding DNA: TGTGCCACCAGCCCACTCCCGGGGGGGAAAGGCTACACCTTC.

The CDR3 reads CASSPRSIQETQYF. The CDR3 coding sequence is TGTGCCAGTAGCCCTCGGTCGATCCAAGAGACCCAGTACTTC. The V call is TRBV19, the J call TRBJ2-5; D is unresolved. There are 14 residues in the CDR3. V was trimmed by 6 bases and J by 1 base, leaving 12 bases between them. Germline values: CDR1 LNHDA, CDR2 SQIVND (reference sequence).

The CDR3 reads CASGDTGELFF. The CDR3 DNA is TGTGCCAGCGGAGACACCGGGGAGCTGTTTTTT. The chain employs TRBV28 and TRBJ2-2; no definite D call. Per germline, CDR1 MDHEN and CDR2 SYDVKM. The CDR3 has 11 residues. V gave up 8 bases and J gave up 3 bases, with 4 bases separating them.

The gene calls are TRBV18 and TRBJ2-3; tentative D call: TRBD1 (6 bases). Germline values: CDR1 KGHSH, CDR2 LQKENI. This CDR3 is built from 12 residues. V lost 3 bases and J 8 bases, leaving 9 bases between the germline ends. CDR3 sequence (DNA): TGTGCCAGCTCACCCAAGGGGGTTACGCAGTATTTT. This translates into CASSPKGVTQYF.

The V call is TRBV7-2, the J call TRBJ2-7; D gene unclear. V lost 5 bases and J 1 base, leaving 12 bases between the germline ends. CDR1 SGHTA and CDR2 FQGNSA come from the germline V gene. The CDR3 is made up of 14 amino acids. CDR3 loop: CASSGPGVSYEQYF. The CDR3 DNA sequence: TGTGCCAGCAGCGGGCCTGGGGTATCCTACGAGCAGTACTTC. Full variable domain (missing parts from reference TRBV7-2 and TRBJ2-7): GAGVSQSPSNKVTEKGKDVELRCDPISGHTALYWYRQSLGQGLEFLIYFQGNSAPDKSGLPSDRFSAERTGGSVSTLTIQRTQQEDSAVYLCASSGPGVSYEQYFGPGTRLTVT.

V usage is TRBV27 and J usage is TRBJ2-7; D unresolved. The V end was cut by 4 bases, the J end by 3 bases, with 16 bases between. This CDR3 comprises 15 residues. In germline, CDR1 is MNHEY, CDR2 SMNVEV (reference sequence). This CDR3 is CASSSLGRADYEQYF. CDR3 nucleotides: TGTGCCAGCAGTTCCCTGGGAAGGGCGGACTACGAGCAGTACTTC.

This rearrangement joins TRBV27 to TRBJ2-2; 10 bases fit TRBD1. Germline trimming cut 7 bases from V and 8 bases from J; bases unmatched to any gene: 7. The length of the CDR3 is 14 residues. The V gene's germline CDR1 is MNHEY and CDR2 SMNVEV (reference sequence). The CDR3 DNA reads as TGTGCCAGCAAGAAGGACAGGGGGAGAGGGGAGCTGTTTTTT. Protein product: CASKKDRGRGELFF.

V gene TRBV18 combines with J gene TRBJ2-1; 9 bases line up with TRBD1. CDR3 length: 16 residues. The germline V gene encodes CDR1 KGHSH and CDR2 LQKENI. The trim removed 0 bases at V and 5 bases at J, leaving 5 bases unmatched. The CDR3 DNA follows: TGTGCCAGCTCACCACCAAACAGGGGGCAGGACAATGAGCAGTTCTTC. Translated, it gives CASSPPNRGQDNEQFF.

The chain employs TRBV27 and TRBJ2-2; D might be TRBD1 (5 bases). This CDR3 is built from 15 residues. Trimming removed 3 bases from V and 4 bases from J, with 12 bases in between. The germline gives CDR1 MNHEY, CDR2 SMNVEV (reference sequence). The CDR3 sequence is CASSFYSGATGELFF. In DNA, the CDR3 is TGTGCCAGCAGTTTTTATTCTGGGGCCACCGGGGAGCTGTTTTTT.

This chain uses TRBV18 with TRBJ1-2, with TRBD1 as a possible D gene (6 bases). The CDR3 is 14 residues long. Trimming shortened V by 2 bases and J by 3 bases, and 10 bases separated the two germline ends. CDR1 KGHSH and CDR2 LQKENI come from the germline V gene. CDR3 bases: TGTGCCAGCTCACCATGGGAGGGGGACTATGGCTACACCTTC. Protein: CASSPWEGDYGYTF.

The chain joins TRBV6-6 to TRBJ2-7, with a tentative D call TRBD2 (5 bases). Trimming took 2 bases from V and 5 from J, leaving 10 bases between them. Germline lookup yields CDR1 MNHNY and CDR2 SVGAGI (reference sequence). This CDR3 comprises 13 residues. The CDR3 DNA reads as TGTGCCAGCAGTTACAGGGAGCGCGACGAGCAGTACTTC. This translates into CASSYRERDEQYF.

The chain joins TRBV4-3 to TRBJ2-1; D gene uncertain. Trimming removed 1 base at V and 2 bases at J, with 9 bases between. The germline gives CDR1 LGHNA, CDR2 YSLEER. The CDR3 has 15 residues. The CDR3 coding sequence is TGCGCCAGCAGCCAAGGCCGGCTAACCTACAATGAGCAGTTCTTC. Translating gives CASSQGRLTYNEQFF.

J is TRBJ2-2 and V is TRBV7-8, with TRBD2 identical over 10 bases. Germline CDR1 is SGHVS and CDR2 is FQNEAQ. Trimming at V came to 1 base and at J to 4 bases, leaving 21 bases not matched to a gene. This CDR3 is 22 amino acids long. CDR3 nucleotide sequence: TGTGCCAGCAGCTTAGGGGACCGGGTTCGGCTAGCGGGAGATATGGGCACCGGGGAGCTGTTTTTT. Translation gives CASSLGDRVRLAGDMGTGELFF.

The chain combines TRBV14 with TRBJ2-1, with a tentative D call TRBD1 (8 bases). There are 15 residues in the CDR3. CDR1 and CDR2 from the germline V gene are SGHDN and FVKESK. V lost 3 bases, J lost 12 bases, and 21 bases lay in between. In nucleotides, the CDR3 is TGTGCCAGCAGCCACCTTTCAAGGACAGGGAGGGGGCAGTTCTTC. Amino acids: CASSHLSRTGRGQFF.

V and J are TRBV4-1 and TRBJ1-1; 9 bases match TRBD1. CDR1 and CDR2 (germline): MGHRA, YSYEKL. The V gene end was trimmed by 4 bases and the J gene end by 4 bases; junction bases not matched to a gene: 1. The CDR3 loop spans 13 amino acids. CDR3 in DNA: TGCGCCAGCAGCCGGGACAGGGCCACTGAAGCTTTCTTT. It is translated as CASSRDRATEAFF.

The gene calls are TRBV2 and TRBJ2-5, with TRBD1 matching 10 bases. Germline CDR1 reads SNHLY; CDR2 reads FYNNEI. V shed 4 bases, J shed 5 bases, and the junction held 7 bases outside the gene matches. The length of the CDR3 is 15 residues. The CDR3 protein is CASSVRRDRGETQYF. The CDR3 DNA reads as TGTGCCAGCAGTGTCCGCCGGGACAGGGGTGAGACCCAGTACTTC.

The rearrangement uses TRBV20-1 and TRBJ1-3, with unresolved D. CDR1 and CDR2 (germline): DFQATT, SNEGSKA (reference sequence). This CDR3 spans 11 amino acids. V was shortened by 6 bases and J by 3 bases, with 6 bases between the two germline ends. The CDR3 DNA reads TGCAGTGCGTACAATGGAAACACCATATATTTT. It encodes CSAYNGNTIYF.

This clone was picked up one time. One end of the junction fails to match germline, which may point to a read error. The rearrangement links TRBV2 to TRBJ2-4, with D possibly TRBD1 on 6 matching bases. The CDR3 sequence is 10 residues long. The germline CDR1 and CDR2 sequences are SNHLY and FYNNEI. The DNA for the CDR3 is TGTGCCAGCGGCCAGTGGGGGCTTCACTTC. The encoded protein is CASGQWGLHF.

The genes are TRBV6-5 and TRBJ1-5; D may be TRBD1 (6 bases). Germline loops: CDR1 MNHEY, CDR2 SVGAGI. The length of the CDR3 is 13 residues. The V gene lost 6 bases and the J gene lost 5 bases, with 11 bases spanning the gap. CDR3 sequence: CASSNRVHQPQHF. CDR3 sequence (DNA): TGTGCCAGCAGCAACAGGGTTCATCAGCCCCAGCATTTT.

The CDR3 nucleotides are TGTGCCAGCAGCAAAAGGACAGACTACAATGAGCAGTTCTTC. It codes for CASSKRTDYNEQFF. This chain joins TRBV4-2 and TRBJ2-1, with a weak D call TRBD1 (6 bases). The CDR3 has 14 amino acids. The V gene lost 5 bases and the J gene lost 3 bases, with 11 bases spanning the gap. Germline assignment: CDR1 LGHNA and CDR2 YNFKEQ.

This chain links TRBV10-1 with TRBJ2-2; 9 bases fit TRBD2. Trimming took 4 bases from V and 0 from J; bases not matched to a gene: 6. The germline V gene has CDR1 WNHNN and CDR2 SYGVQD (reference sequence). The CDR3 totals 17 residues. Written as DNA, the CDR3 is TGCGCCAGCAGTGCTAGCGGGGCCCTCCCGAACACCGGGGAGCTGTTTTTT. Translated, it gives CASSASGALPNTGELFF.

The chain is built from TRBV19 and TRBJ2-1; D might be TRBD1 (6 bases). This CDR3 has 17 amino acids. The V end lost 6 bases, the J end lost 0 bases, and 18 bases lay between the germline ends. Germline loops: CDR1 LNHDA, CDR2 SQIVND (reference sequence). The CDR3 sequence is CASSSRRRGSSYNEQFF. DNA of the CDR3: TGTGCCAGTAGCTCGAGACGCAGGGGAAGCTCCTACAATGAGCAGTTCTTC.

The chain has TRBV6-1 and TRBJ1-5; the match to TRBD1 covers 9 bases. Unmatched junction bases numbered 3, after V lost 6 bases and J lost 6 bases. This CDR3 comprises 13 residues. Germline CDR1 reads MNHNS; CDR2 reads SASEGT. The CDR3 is CASSYRGPQPQHF. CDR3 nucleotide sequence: TGTGCCAGCAGCTACAGGGGGCCTCAGCCCCAGCATTTT.

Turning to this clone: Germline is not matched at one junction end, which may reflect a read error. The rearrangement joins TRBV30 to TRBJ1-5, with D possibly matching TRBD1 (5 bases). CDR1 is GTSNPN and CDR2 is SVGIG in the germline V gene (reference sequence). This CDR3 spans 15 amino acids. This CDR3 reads CAWSSWDLGNQLQHF. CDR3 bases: TGTGCCTGGAGTTCATGGGACCTGGGGAATCAGCTCCAGCATTTT.

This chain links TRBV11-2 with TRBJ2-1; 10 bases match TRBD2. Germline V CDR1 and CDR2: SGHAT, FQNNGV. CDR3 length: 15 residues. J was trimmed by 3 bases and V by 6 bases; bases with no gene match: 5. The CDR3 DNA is TGTGCCAGCAGAGGACTAGCGGCCTTCTACAATGAGCAGTTCTTC. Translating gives CASRGLAAFYNEQFF.